This T cell receptor (beta chain) came from a study of early T cells in non-severe SARS-CoV-2 infection. On the study more broadly: Chains were not paired, and sequencing was done on bulk RNA from unsorted whole blood.

Unique molecular identifiers were affixed to single, distinct cDNA molecules. TCRdb redid the calling of the 5' RACE reads with MiXCR, one entry per CDR3 protein. The profile covers some 26,000 distinct CDR3 sequences, with about 4.8% appearing a single time and under 8% taken by the ten largest. Judged by abundance, this clonotype is medium-sized. Input material: whole blood. The receptor's source is an adult who was a healthcare worker with PCR-confirmed SARS-CoV-2 infection or an uninfected control (not recorded which).

The CDR3 sequence is CASSLGDRDLNEQFF. The CDR3 nucleotides are TGTGCCAGCAGCTTAGGAGACCGGGACCTCAATGAGCAGTTCTTC. The chain couples TRBV7-9 to TRBJ2-1; D may be TRBD1 or TRBD2 (5 bases each). The CDR3 is 15 residues long. The germline V gene has CDR1 SEHNR and CDR2 FQNEAQ (reference sequence). Trimming pared 1 base from V and 6 bases from J, leaving 13 bases between.